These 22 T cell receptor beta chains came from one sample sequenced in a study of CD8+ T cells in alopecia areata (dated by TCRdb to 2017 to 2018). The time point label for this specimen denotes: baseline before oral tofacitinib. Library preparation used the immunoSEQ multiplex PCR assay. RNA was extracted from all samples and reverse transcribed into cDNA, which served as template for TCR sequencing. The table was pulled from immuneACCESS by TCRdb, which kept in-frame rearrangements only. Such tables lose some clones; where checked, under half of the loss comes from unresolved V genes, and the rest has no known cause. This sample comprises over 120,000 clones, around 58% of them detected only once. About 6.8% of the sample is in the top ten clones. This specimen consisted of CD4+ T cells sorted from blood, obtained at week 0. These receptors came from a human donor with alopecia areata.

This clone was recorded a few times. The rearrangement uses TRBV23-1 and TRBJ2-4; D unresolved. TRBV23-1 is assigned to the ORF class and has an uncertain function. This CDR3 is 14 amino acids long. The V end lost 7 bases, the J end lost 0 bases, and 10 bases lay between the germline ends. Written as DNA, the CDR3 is TGCGCCAGCACCGAAGACTTAGCCAAAAACATTCAGTACTTC. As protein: CASTEDLAKNIQYF.

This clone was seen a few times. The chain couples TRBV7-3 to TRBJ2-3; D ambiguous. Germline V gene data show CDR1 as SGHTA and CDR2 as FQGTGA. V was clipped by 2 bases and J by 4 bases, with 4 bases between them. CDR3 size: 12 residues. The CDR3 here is CASSLDADTQYF. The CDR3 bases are TGTGCCAGCAGCTTAGATGCAGATACGCAGTATTTT.

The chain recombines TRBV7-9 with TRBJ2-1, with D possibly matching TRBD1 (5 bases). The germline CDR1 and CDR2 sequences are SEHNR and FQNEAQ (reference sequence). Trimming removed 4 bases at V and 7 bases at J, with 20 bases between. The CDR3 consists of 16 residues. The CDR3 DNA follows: TGTGCCAGCAGCTCACCGGTGGGGCCTACGTGGAATGAGCAGTTCTTC. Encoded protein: CASSSPVGPTWNEQFF.

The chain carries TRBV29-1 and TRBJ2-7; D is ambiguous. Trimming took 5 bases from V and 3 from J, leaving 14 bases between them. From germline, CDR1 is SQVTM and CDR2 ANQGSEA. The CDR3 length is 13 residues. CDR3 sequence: CSVFGQANYEQYF. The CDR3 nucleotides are TGCAGCGTTTTCGGTCAGGCCAACTACGAGCAGTACTTC.

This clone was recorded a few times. The CDR3 spells CASSIDRGNEQFF. The CDR3 DNA reads TGCGCCAGCAGCATAGACAGGGGAAATGAGCAGTTCTTC. This chain joins TRBV5-1 and TRBJ2-1; 8 positions match TRBD1. Germline V gene data show CDR1 as SGHRS and CDR2 as YFSETQ. J lost 7 bases, V lost 4 bases, and 4 bases had no gene match. This CDR3 has 13 amino acids.

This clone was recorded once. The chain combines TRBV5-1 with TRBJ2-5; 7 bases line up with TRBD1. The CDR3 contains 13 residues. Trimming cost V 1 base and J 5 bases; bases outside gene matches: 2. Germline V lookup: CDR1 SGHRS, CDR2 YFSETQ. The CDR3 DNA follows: TGCGCCAGCAGCTTGACAGGGGATGAGACCCAGTACTTC. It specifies CASSLTGDETQYF.

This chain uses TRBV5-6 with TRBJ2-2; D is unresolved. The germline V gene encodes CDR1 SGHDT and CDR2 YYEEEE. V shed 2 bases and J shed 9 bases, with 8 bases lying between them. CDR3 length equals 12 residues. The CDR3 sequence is CASSFLTRELFF. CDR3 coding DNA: TGTGCCAGCAGCTTCTTGACGCGGGAGCTGTTTTTT. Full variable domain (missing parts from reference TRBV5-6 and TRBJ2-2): DAGVTQSPTHLIKTRGQQVTLRCSPKSGHDTVSWYQQALGQGPQFIFQYYEEEERQRGNFPDRFSGHQFPNYSSELNVNALLLGDSALYLCASSFLTRELFFGEGSRLTVL.

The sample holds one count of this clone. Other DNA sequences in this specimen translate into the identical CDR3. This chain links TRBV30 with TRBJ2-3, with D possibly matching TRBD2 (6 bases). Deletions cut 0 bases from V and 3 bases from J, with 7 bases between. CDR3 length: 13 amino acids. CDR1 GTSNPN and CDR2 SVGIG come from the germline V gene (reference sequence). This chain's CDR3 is CAWSVGGTDTQYF. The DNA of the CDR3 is TGTGCCTGGAGTGTGGGGGGAACAGATACGCAGTATTTT.

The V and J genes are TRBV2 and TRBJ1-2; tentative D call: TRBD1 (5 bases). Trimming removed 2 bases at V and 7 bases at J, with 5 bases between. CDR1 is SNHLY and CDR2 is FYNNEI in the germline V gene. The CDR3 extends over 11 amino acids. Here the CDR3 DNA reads TGTGCCAGCAGTGAAAGGGGTGGCTACACCTTC. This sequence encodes CASSERGGYTF.

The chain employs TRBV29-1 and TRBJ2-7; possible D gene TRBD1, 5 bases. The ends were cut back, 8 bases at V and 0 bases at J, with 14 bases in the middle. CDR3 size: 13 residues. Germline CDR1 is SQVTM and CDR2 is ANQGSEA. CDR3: CSIRADNSYEQYF. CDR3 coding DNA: TGCAGCATCCGGGCGGACAACTCCTACGAGCAGTACTTC.

Here the CDR3 reads CASSYHRSDTQYF. The CDR3 DNA follows: TGTGCCAGCAGTTATCACCGGTCGGATACGCAGTATTTT. The chain links TRBV6-5 to TRBJ2-3; D is ambiguous. This CDR3 is built from 13 residues. V lost 3 bases and J 6 bases, leaving 10 bases between the germline ends. Germline loops: CDR1 MNHEY, CDR2 SVGAGI.

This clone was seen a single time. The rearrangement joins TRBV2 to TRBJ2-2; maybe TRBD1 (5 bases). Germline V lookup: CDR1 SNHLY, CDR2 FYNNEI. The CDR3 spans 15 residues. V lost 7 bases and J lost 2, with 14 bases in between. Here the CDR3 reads CASTEETVNTGELFF. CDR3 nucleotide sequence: TGTGCCAGCACGGAAGAGACAGTCAACACCGGGGAGCTGTTTTTT.

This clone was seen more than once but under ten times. CDR3 sequence: CASGLVEAGTNYGYTF. In nucleotides, the CDR3 is TGTGCTAGTGGTTTGGTTGAGGCAGGGACCAACTATGGCTACACCTTC. The chain links TRBV12-5 to TRBJ1-2, with D perhaps TRBD1 (5 bases). Germline CDR1 LGHNT, CDR2 FRNRAP. The CDR3 is 16 residues long. V lost 0 bases and J lost 2, with 13 bases in between.

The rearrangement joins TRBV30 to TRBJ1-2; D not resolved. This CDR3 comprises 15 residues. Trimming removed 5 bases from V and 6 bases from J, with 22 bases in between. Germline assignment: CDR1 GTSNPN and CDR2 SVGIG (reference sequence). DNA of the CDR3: TGTGCCTGGCGCCTTCGAGGAAGGGTGGAGGATGGCTACACCTTC. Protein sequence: CAWRLRGRVEDGYTF. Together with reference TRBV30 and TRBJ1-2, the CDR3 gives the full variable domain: SQTIHQWPATLVQPVGSPLSLECTVEGTSNPNLYWYRQAAGRGLQLLFYSVGIGQISSEVPQNLSASRPQDRQFILSSKKLLLSDSGFYLCAWRLRGRVEDGYTFGSGTRLTVV.

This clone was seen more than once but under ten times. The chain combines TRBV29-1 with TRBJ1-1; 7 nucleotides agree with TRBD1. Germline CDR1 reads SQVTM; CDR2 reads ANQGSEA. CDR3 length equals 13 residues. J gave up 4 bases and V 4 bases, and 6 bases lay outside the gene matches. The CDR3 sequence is CSVVGTEGTEAFF. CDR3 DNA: TGCAGCGTTGTAGGGACAGAAGGCACTGAAGCTTTCTTT.

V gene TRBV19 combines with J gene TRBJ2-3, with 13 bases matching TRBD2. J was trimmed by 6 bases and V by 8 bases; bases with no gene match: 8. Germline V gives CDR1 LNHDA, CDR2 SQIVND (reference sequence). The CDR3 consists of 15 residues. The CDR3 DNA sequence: TGTGCCAGTTCGACTAGCGGGGGGCCGGGGGATACGCAGTATTTT. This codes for CASSTSGGPGDTQYF.

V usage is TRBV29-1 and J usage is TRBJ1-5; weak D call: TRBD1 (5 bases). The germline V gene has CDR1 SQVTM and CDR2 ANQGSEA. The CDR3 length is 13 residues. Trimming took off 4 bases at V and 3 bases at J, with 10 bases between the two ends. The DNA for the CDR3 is TGCAGCGTTGTCATGGGGCTCAATCAGCCCCAGCATTTT. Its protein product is CSVVMGLNQPQHF.

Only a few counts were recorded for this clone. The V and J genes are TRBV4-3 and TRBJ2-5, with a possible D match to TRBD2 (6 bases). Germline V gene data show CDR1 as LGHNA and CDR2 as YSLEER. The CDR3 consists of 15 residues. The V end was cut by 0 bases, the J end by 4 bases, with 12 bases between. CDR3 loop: CASSQDARAGETQYF. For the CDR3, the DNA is TGCGCCAGCAGCCAAGACGCTAGAGCGGGAGAGACCCAGTACTTC.

The CDR3 nucleotides are TGTGCCATCAGGACAGGGGTCAACACTGAAGCTTTCTTT. Its protein is CAIRTGVNTEAFF. This chain connects TRBV10-3 to TRBJ1-1; 8 bases fit TRBD1. The V and J ends lost 6 bases and 2 bases, in that order; junction bases with no gene match: 2. This CDR3 has 13 amino acids. Germline lookup yields CDR1 ENHRY and CDR2 SYGVKD.

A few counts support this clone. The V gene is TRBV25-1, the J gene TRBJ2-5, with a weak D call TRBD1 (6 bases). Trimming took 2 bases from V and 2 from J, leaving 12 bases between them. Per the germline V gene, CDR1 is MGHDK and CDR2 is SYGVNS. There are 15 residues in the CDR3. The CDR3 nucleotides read TGTGCCAGCAGTGAACCGGGACACAGACAAGAGACCCAGTACTTC. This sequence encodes CASSEPGHRQETQYF.

The CDR3, as DNA: TGCAGCGTTGAACTAAGCGGGCAGCCTTCCTACAATGAGCAGTTCTTC. This gives the protein CSVELSGQPSYNEQFF. This sequence joins TRBV29-1 and TRBJ2-1, with D maybe TRBD2 (6 bases). CDR1 and CDR2 from the germline V gene are SQVTM and ANQGSEA. The germline V and J ends were trimmed by 2 bases and 1 base, with 15 bases remaining between them. The CDR3 sequence is 16 residues long.

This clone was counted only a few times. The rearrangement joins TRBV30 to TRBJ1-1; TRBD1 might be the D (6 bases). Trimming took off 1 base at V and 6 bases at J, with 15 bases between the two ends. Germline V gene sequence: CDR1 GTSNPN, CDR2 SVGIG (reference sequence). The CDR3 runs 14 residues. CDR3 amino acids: CAWSADQGISEAFF. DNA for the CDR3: TGTGCCTGGAGTGCCGACCAGGGGATCTCTGAAGCTTTCTTT.